The 9 T cell receptor beta chains given below trace back to one sample, sequenced in a study of T cell responses to AZD1222 COVID-19 vaccine. Sequencing used immunoSEQ multiplex PCR; TCRdb keeps in-frame clones, though not all of them. The table lists about 110,000 clones, about 91% of them singletons. The sample consisted of peripheral blood, taken 28 days after the second AZD1222 dose. Receptors were obtained from an adult who received the AZD1222 COVID-19 vaccine.

V gene TRBV27 combines with J gene TRBJ2-1; 8 bases line up with TRBD2. Germline lookup yields CDR1 MNHEY and CDR2 SMNVEV (reference sequence). The trim removed 6 bases at V and 1 base at J, leaving 17 bases unmatched. The CDR3 runs to 19 residues. The CDR3 sequence is CASSPTRLARRASYNEQFF. CDR3 DNA sequence: TGTGCCAGCAGCCCAACCAGACTAGCGCGAAGGGCGTCCTACAATGAGCAGTTCTTC.

The chain has TRBV13 and TRBJ2-2; 13 positions match TRBD2. V lost 5 bases and J lost 6; bases outside the gene matches: 3. Germline assignment: CDR1 PRHDT and CDR2 FYEKMQ (reference sequence). This CDR3 contains 15 residues. CDR3 bases: TGTGCCAGCAGCCCACTAGCGGGAGGGCCCGGGGAGCTGTTTTTT. This codes for CASSPLAGGPGELFF.

V and J are TRBV7-8 and TRBJ2-5; 9 nucleotides agree with TRBD2. After removal of 5 bases from V and 4 bases from J, the junction contained 8 bases not matched to a gene. The germline CDR1 and CDR2 sequences are SGHVS and FQNEAQ. The CDR3 extends over 15 amino acids. CDR3 region: CASSTEGSGRETQYF. Written as DNA, the CDR3 is TGTGCCAGCAGCACCGAGGGTAGCGGGAGAGAGACCCAGTACTTC. Drawing the rest from reference TRBV7-8 and TRBJ2-5, the complete variable domain is GAGVSQSPRYKVAKRGQDVALRCDPISGHVSLFWYQQALGQGPEFLTYFQNEAQLDKSGLPSDRFFAERPEGSVSTLKIQRTQQEDSAVYLCASSTEGSGRETQYFGPGTRLLVL.

V gene TRBV5-8 combines with J gene TRBJ2-1, with D possibly being TRBD1 or TRBD2 (7 bases each). Trimming shortened V by 6 bases and J by 0 bases, and 13 bases separated the two germline ends. Per germline, CDR1 SGHTS and CDR2 YDEGEE. This CDR3 is built from 15 residues. The CDR3 here is CASTQGEGSYNEQFF. In nucleotides, the CDR3 is TGTGCCAGCACCCAGGGGGAGGGCTCCTACAATGAGCAGTTCTTC.

This clone has only one observation. The chain employs TRBV11-2 and TRBJ1-5; 7 nucleotides line up with TRBD1. The J segment lost 4 bases and the V segment lost 3 bases, leaving 3 bases of the junction unmatched. This CDR3 contains 14 residues. CDR1 and CDR2 (germline): SGHAT, FQNNGV. CDR3 amino acids: CASSLTQGNQPQHF. The CDR3 DNA sequence: TGTGCCAGCAGCTTGACACAGGGGAATCAGCCCCAGCATTTT.

V usage is TRBV27 and J usage is TRBJ1-2, with TRBD1 matching over 10 bases. Looked up from germline, CDR1 is MNHEY and CDR2 is SMNVEV (reference sequence). The CDR3 runs to 15 residues. V trimming: 4 bases; J trimming: 1 base; junction bases outside the gene matches: 3. CDR3 sequence: CASSSRTGGNYGYTF. In DNA, the CDR3 is TGTGCCAGCAGTTCCCGGACAGGGGGTAACTATGGCTACACCTTC.

The chain employs TRBV2 and TRBJ1-1; no clear D. Germline V gives CDR1 SNHLY, CDR2 FYNNEI. Trimming removed 1 base from V and 10 bases from J, with 13 bases in between. CDR3 length: 13 residues. This chain's CDR3 is CASSEGARWLAFF. In DNA, the CDR3 is TGTGCCAGCAGTGAAGGGGCAAGGTGGTTAGCTTTCTTT.

CDR3 sequence reads: CASIRGVNEKLFF. CDR3 nucleotides: TGTGCCAGCATCCGGGGGGTTAATGAAAAACTGTTTTTT. The rearrangement links TRBV28 to TRBJ1-4, with TRBD1 as a possible D gene (5 bases). The CDR3 has 13 amino acids. Germline V CDR1 and CDR2: MDHEN, SYDVKM. Trimming pared 7 bases from V and 4 bases from J, leaving 10 bases between.

The chain couples TRBV12-3 or TRBV12-4 to TRBJ1-1; TRBD1 might be the D (6 bases). This CDR3 spans 12 amino acids. The V end lost 5 bases, the J end lost 7 bases, and 11 bases lay between the germline ends. The CDR3 DNA sequence: TGTGCCAGCAGTAAGGGACAAGGTGAAGCTTTCTTT. It codes for CASSKGQGEAFF.